The rows below give T cell receptor beta chains drawn from one sample of a study of blood T cell repertoires in COVID-19. This table comes from immunoSEQ multiplex PCR, and its TCRdb copy is limited to in-frame clones, with some not included. The sample yields hundreds of thousands of clones, around 83% seen once. Sequencing was carried out using PBMCs or T cells enriched from blood (not recorded which). The receptor set was obtained from a man aged 35 to 55 who had been exposed to COVID-19. Each CDR3 is given without its conserved first and last residue. Not every row has a clone size; where given, it reads once, few, many or a size class.

many,TRBV7-9,ASSLGGAGQPQH
-,TRBV30,AWSVRRYEQY
-,TRBV12-3/TRBV12-4,ASRTMVEQF
-,TRBV18,ASSPSLDTQY
-,TRBV7-9,ASSLQPGGYGYT
-,TRBV11-3,ASSLDRTGGMDGYT
-,TRBV5-1,ASSLAGGPNSEQF
-,TRBV23-1,ASSQKNRSGDSSYEQY
-,TRBV5-1,ASSSLPVNTEAF
-,TRBV5-4,ASSFDRLGEQY
-,TRBV11-2,ASSLRSWGLMENTIY
-,TRBV28,ASSLRDRGLGF
-,TRBV6-5,ASGRGSNEKLF
-,TRBV7-2,ASRPTDSSGYT
few,TRBV7-9,ASSATAVEAF
-,TRBV13,ASSVPGVRTEAF
-,TRBV7-6,ASSFGLGAGNTIY
-,TRBV4-1,ASSQGQGVSNEQF
-,TRBV2,ASSPTRHNEQF
-,TRBV29-1,SVEITGGRTEAF
-,TRBV11-2,ASSLTAVYEQY
few,TRBV6-5,ASSPQMSSYNEQF
-,TRBV7-9,ASSLRTSGREY
-,TRBV2,ASSESVGGRRELF
-,TRBV6-5,ASSYWAGGFQETQY
-,TRBV6-5,ASRHPGGEAF
-,TRBV5-8,ASSLQGSGLSYEQY
-,TRBV10-3,AISESGASGRGSYNEQF
-,TRBV7-6,ASSLLSGGSYNEQF
-,TRBV18,ASSENRGDTEAF
-,TRBV9,ASSVRVSTGTGEGQMIGYT
-,TRBV6-5,ASRRLAGEGEQY
few,TRBV3-1/TRBV3-2,ASSQADRDFDGYT
-,TRBV12-3/TRBV12-4,ASSQSSEETQY
-,TRBV5-1,ASSLAVQGAAEAF
-,TRBV6-5,ASINSGSFPYEQY
-,TRBV6-5,ASAGRVEKLF
-,TRBV5-1,ASRLGTATYEQY
-,TRBV3-1/TRBV3-2,ASTSSAGELF
-,TRBV6-5,ASSYSTGNTEAF
-,TRBV7-3,ASSLTGTGGYEQY
-,TRBV18,ASSQQTDQPQH
-,TRBV19,ASSIRSGVAGTDTQY
once,TRBV5-1,ASSNYYPQETQY
-,TRBV2,ASRAGGTYEQY
-,TRBV30,AWSSGAPNTEAF
-,TRBV7-8,ASSRTGGGDTDTQY
many,TRBV19,ASSIGSGPQPQH
few,TRBV9,ASSVGVGQVFYGYT
-,TRBV28,ASISITGYQETQY
-,TRBV7-9,ASSFGLGTYEQY
-,TRBV6-4,ASSREAFSGANVLT
-,TRBV3-1/TRBV3-2,ASSQAGVGEQY
-,TRBV24-1,ATSGTGRTDTQY
-,TRBV7-3,ASSRGAGYTGELF